This T cell receptor (beta chain) appears in the sequencing data of a study of blood T cell repertoires in COVID-19. The wider study: Spain, Italy and the United States supplied samples that represented acute and convalescent COVID-19.

This clone was observed once. The repertoire was sequenced with immunoSEQ multiplex PCR; TCRdb's copy has only in-frame clones and lacks some. The sample holds roughly 120,000 clones; about 80% are singletons and the top ten take over 6%. V gave up 5 bases and J gave up 2 bases, with 14 bases separating them. Germline V lookup: CDR1 LNHDA, CDR2 SQIVND (reference sequence). The CDR3 extends over 15 amino acids. The clonotype was recovered from a man between 65 and 85 years old with active or convalescent COVID-19. Sequenced: peripheral blood. This chain uses TRBV19 with TRBJ2-3, with D perhaps TRBD1 (6 bases). The CDR3 loop is CASSPTWGHTDTQYF. The CDR3 bases are TGTGCCAGTAGTCCGACGTGGGGGCACACAGATACGCAGTATTTT.